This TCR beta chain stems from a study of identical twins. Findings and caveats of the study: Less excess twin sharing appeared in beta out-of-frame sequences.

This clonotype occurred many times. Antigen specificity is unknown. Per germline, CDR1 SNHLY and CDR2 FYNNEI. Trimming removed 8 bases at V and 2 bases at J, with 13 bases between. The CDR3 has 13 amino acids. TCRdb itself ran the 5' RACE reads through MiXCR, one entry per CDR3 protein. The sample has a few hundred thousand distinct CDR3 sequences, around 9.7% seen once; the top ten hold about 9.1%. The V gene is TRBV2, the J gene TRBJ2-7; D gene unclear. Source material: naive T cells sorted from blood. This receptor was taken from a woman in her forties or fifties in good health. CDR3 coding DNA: TGTGCCAGCTCCATAGACGGAGCCTACGAGCAGTACTTC. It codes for CASSIDGAYEQYF.